This TCR beta chain is drawn from a study of blood T cell repertoires in COVID-19. TCRdb keeps only in-frame clones here, not all; method: immunoSEQ multiplex PCR. Counted here are about 86,000 clones, roughly four fifths occurring once; the ten biggest clones make up 1.2%. After removal of 4 bases from V and 6 bases from J, the junction contained 8 bases not matched to a gene. CDR1 LGHDT and CDR2 YNNKEL come from the germline V gene (reference sequence). This CDR3 spans 16 amino acids. Sequencing was carried out using peripheral blood. This chain uses TRBV3-1 (or the pseudogene TRBV3-2) with TRBJ2-2; TRBD2 matches 10 bases. This receptor was taken from a woman aged 80 or over with acute or convalescent COVID-19. The chain's CDR3 is CASSPSYSGGAGELFF. For the CDR3, the DNA is TGTGCCAGCAGCCCCTCCTACAGCGGGGGGGCCGGGGAGCTGTTTTTT.